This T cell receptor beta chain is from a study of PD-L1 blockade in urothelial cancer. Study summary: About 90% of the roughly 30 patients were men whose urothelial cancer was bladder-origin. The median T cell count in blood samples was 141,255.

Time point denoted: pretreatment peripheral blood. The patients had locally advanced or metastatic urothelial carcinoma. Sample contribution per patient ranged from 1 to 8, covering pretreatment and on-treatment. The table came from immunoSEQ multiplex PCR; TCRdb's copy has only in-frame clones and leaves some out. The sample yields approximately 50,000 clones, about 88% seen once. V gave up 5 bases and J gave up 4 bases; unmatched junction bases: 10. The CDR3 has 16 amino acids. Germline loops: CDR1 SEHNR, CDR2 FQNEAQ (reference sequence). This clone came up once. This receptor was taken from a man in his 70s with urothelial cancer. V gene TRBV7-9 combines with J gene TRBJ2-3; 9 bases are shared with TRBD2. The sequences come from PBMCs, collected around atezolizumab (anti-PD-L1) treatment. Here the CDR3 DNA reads TGTGCCAGCAGCCTCCTGGCGGGAGGGCCCCCAGATACGCAGTATTTT. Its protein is CASSLLAGGPPDTQYF. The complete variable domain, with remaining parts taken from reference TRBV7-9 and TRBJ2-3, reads DTGVSQNPRHKITKRGQNVTFRCDPISEHNRLYWYRQTLGQGPEFLTYFQNEAQLEKSRLLSDRFSAERPKGSFSTLEIQRTEQGDSAMYLCASSLLAGGPPDTQYFGPGTRLTVL.